This T cell receptor beta chain was recorded in a study of control samples from healthy donors and cancer patients. The CDR3 runs to 16 residues. The germline V gene encodes CDR1 SGHNT and CDR2 YYREEE (reference sequence). V gave up 4 bases and J gave up 2 bases; unmatched junction bases: 9. TCRdb's table, derived via immunoSEQ multiplex PCR, lists solely in-frame clones and lacks some. The sample contains more than 95,000 clones, more than 85% of which appear only once. The TCR comes from a man aged 55 to 70 with lung cancer. J is TRBJ2-3 and V is TRBV5-4; TRBD2 agrees at 8 bases. Material: PBMCs. CDR3 loop: CASSPSASGFTDTQYF. The CDR3 DNA reads TGTGCCAGCAGCCCCTCGGCTAGCGGGTTCACAGATACGCAGTATTTT. The entire variable domain, with the rest obtained from reference TRBV5-4 and TRBJ2-3, is as follows: ETGVTQSPTHLIKTRGQQVTLRCSSQSGHNTVSWYQQALGQGPQFIFQYYREEENGRGNFPPRFSGLQFPNYSSELNVNALELDDSALYLCASSPSASGFTDTQYFGPGTRLTVL.